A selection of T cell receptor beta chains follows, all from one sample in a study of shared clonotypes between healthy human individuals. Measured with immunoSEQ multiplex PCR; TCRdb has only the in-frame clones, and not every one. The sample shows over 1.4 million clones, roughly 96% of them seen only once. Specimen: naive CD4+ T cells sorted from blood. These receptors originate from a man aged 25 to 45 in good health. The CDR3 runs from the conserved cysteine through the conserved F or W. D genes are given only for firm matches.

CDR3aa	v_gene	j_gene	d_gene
CASSFDSRRSGANVLTF	TRBV27	TRBJ2-6	-
CASSGLAGGRDEQFF	TRBV11-2	TRBJ2-1	TRBD2
CASSPGQGARITEAFF	TRBV4-3	TRBJ1-1	TRBD1
CASSFDPRAGKYYEQYF	TRBV7-9	TRBJ2-7	-
CASSPTEGTGRGSNQPQHF	TRBV18	TRBJ1-5	TRBD1
CASSIGGNYEQYF	TRBV19	TRBJ2-7	-
CASSDPKQGVGQFF	TRBV10-2	TRBJ2-1	-
CASSSTPGTDTQYF	TRBV7-2	TRBJ2-3	-
CAISDGSGFPPGMLFF	TRBV10-3	TRBJ2-2	-
CASSFQGLVYNEQFF	TRBV11-1	TRBJ2-1	TRBD2